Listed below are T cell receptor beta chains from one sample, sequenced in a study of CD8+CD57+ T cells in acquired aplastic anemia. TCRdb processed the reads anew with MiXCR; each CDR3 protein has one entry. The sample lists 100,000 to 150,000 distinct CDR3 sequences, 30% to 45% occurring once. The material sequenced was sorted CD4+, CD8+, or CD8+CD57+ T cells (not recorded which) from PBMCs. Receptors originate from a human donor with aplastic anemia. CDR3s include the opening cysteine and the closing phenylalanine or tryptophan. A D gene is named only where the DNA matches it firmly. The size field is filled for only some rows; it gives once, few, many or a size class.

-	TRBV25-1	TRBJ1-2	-	TGTGCCAGCAGCCCAGGGACCTCTCTTAACTATGGCTACACCTTC	CASSPGTSLNYGYTF
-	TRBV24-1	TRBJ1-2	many	TGTGCCACCAGTGATAAACGACAGGATGGCTACACCTTC	CATSDKRQDGYTF
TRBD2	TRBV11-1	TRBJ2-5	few	TGTGCCTGGAGTGTAACGAGAGCGGGGGGGCTCCGAGAGACCCAGTACTTC	CAWSVTRAGGLRETQYF
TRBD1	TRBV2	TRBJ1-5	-	TGTGCCAGCAGTGTAGATCAGGGGGCAAATCAGCCCCAGCATTTT	CASSVDQGANQPQHF
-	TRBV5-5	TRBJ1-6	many	TGTGCCAGCAGCTTCCAGGGAGGGGATTCACCCCTCCACTTT	CASSFQGGDSPLHF
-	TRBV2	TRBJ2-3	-	TGTGCCAGCAGCTTAAGAACGGGAGATACGCAGTATTTT	CASSLRTGDTQYF
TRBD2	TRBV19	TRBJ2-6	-	TGTGCCAGTAGTATCGCGGGGGAAGCCGAATTC	CASSIAGEAEF
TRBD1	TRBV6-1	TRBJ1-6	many	TGTGCCAGCAGACCTACGGACAGGTTTAATTCACCCCTCCACTTT	CASRPTDRFNSPLHF
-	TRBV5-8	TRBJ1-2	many	TGTGCCAGCAGCTTCCTCGCGGGATCCTATGGCTACACCTTC	CASSFLAGSYGYTF
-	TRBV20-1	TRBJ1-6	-	TGCAGTGCTAGAAGAGCCTGGGGCTCACCCCTCCACTTT	CSARRAWGSPLHF
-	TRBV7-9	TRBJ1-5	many	TGTGCCAGCAGTCCAGACGGGAGCAATCAGCCCCAGCATTTT	CASSPDGSNQPQHF
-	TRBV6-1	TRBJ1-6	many	TGTGCCAGCAGCCCGCCAGACAGCCGAGTTTCACCCCTCCACTTT	CASSPPDSRVSPLHF
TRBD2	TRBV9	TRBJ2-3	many	TGTGCCAGCAGCACTATGACTAGCGGGGTCGATACGCAGTATTTT	CASSTMTSGVDTQYF
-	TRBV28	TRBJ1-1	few	TGTGCCAGCAGTAGACGGAGGTACACTGAAGCTTTCTTT	CASSRRRYTEAFF
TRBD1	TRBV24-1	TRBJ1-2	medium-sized	TGTGCCACCAGTGATCTAACTTCAGGGGGCTATGGCTACACCTTC	CATSDLTSGGYGYTF
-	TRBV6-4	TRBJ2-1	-	TGTGCCAGCAGTGACTCGGAATTCAATGAGCAGTTCTTC	CASSDSEFNEQFF
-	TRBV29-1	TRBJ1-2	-	-	CSVGAGTNYGCTF
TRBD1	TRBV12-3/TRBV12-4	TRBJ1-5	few	TGTGCCAGCAGTCTACACAGGGGTGCTAGCAATCAGCCCCAGCATTTT	CASSLHRGASNQPQHF
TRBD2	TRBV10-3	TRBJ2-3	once	TGTGCCATCAGTGAAATAGCGGGGTTGAGCACAGATACGCAGTATTTT	CAISEIAGLSTDTQYF
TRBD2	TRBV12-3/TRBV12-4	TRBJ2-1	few	TGTGCCAGCAGTTTACTATTTAGCGGGGGCCTGAGCTCCTACAATGAGCAGTTCTTC	CASSLLFSGGLSSYNEQFF
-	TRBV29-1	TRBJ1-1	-	TGCAGCGGTGAAAGGGGACCTGGTGTTGAAGCTTTCTTT	CSGERGPGVEAFF
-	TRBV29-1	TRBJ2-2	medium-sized	TGCAGCGCCGGGAACACCGGGGAGCTGTTTTTT	CSAGNTGELFF
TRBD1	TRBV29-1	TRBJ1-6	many	TGCAGCGTTCGAGACAGGGGGCCTAATTCACCCCTCCACTTT	CSVRDRGPNSPLHF
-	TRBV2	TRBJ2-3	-	TGTGCCAGCAGAGAAGGGACCAACACAGATACGCAGTATTTT	CASREGTNTDTQYF
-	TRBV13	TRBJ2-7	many	TGTGCCAGCAGCATTAAACCAGGGATCTCCTACGAGCAGTACTTC	CASSIKPGISYEQYF
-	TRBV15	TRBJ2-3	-	TGTGCCACCAGCAGAGATCTTCCGGCTAGCCTCACAGATACGCAGTATTTT	CATSRDLPASLTDTQYF
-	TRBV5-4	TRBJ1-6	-	TGTGCCAGCAGCTTGTCGGGGGGGGAGGGCCTTCTTAGCTCCTATAATTCACCCCTCCACTTT	CASSLSGGEGLLSSYNSPLHF
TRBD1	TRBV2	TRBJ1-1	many	TGTGCCACTTCCCCGGACAGGGGGACTGAAGCTTTCTTT	CATSPDRGTEAFF
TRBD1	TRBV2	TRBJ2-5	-	TGTGCCAGCAGCACCACGGACAGGGAAGAGACCCAGCACTTC	CASSTTDREETQHF
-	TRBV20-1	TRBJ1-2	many	TGCAGTGCTAGAGAGAGGCCCTCCGGGACCTTC	CSARERPSGTF
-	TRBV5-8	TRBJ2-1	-	TGTGCCAGCAGGGGGGGCCGCCAGTTCTTC	CASRGGRQFF
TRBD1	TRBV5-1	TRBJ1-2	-	TGCGCCAGCACACCCCAGGGGGTTAACTATGGCTACACCTTC	CASTPQGVNYGYTF
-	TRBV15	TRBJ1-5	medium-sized	TGTGCCACCAGCATTCAGGGAAATCAGCCCCAGCATTTT	CATSIQGNQPQHF
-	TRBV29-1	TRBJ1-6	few	TGCAGCGTGAGCCCGGGACAAGGGGATTCACCCCTCCACTTT	CSVSPGQGDSPLHF